The rows below give T cell receptor beta chains drawn from one sample of a study of T cells in Graves' hyperthyroidism and ophthalmopathy. TCRdb reprocessed the multiplex PCR reads with MiXCR, giving one entry per CDR3 protein. The table shows a few hundred thousand distinct CDR3 sequences, with 40% to 50% occurring only once. Sequenced material: peripheral blood or thyroid tissue (not recorded which). Receptors originate from an adult woman with Graves' disease, either hyperthyroidism or ophthalmopathy (not recorded which). CDR3s include the opening cysteine and the closing phenylalanine or tryptophan. Each record gives: CDR3 DNA, CDR3 protein, clone size, J gene, D gene, V gene. A D gene is named only where the DNA matches it firmly. Size values are once, few and many counts, or a class for expanded clones, and some rows have none.

cdr3_nt: TGCGCCAGCAGCCAAGTTCTAGGAGGCTACACCTTC
cdr3_aa: CASSQVLGGYTF
clone_size: NA
j_call: TRBJ1-2
d_call: NA
v_call: TRBV4-1

cdr3_nt: TGTGCCACCAGAGCACTCGGGACACCCAACACCGGGGAGCTGTTTTTT
cdr3_aa: CATRALGTPNTGELFF
clone_size: few
j_call: TRBJ2-2
d_call: NA
v_call: TRBV10-3

cdr3_nt: TGTGCCAGCAGTTACGATACCGGGACAGGCGACGAAAAACTGTTTTTT
cdr3_aa: CASSYDTGTGDEKLFF
clone_size: many
j_call: TRBJ1-4
d_call: TRBD1
v_call: TRBV2

cdr3_nt: TGCAGTGCTAGCGGGAGGGCCCCAGAGACCCAGTACTTC
cdr3_aa: CSASGRAPETQYF
clone_size: NA
j_call: TRBJ2-5
d_call: TRBD2
v_call: TRBV20-1

cdr3_nt: TGTGCCAGCAGCTTGGAAGGCAGGGTGAACACCGGGGAGCTGTTTTTT
cdr3_aa: CASSLEGRVNTGELFF
clone_size: many
j_call: TRBJ2-2
d_call: NA
v_call: TRBV5-8

cdr3_nt: TGTGCCAGCAGCTTGGACCTCAGGGCCGTGTACTTC
cdr3_aa: CASSLDLRAVYF
clone_size: many
j_call: TRBJ2-7
d_call: NA
v_call: TRBV5-8

cdr3_nt: TGTGCCAGCAGCTTAGGGGCAGTTAATAATTCACCCCTCCACTTT
cdr3_aa: CASSLGAVNNSPLHF
clone_size: few
j_call: TRBJ1-6
d_call: NA
v_call: TRBV7-3

cdr3_nt: TGTGCCAGCAGCCAGGGGGGGACAATACAGCCCTACGAGCAGTACTTC
cdr3_aa: CASSQGGTIQPYEQYF
clone_size: NA
j_call: TRBJ2-7
d_call: NA
v_call: TRBV27

cdr3_nt: TGTGCCAGCAGTTTAGTAAGGGCCTCTGGGGCCAACGTCCTGACTTTC
cdr3_aa: CASSLVRASGANVLTF
clone_size: many
j_call: TRBJ2-6
d_call: NA
v_call: TRBV12-3/TRBV12-4

cdr3_nt: TGTGCCAGCAAGCTTGAACAGGGGGATCAGCCCCAGCATTTT
cdr3_aa: CASKLEQGDQPQHF
clone_size: NA
j_call: TRBJ1-5
d_call: TRBD1
v_call: TRBV2

cdr3_nt: TGTGCCAGCAGCCAAGATGCTATAAGCGGGAGAGAGACCCAGTACTTC
cdr3_aa: CASSQDAISGRETQYF
clone_size: many
j_call: TRBJ2-5
d_call: TRBD2
v_call: TRBV4-2

cdr3_nt: TGCGCCAGCAGCCAAGTAGGGGAATACTACGAGCAGTACTTC
cdr3_aa: CASSQVGEYYEQYF
clone_size: NA
j_call: TRBJ2-7
d_call: NA
v_call: TRBV4-1

cdr3_nt: TGTGCCAGCAGCCCCCCCGAGGCTCACCGATCCTACGAGCAGTACTTC
cdr3_aa: CASSPPEAHRSYEQYF
clone_size: once
j_call: TRBJ2-7
d_call: NA
v_call: TRBV7-9

cdr3_nt: TGTGCCAGTAGTTCCGCCATCGGTGGCTACACCTTC
cdr3_aa: CASSSAIGGYTF
clone_size: NA
j_call: TRBJ1-2
d_call: NA
v_call: TRBV19

cdr3_nt: TGTGCCAGCAGCCATAATCAAGCGCCAGGAATCGAGCAGTACTTC
cdr3_aa: CASSHNQAPGIEQYF
clone_size: many
j_call: TRBJ2-7
d_call: NA
v_call: TRBV3-1

cdr3_nt: TGTGCCAGCAGTGAAACCCCTGGAAGTGAGGGCAATGAGCAGTTCTTC
cdr3_aa: CASSETPGSEGNEQFF
clone_size: NA
j_call: TRBJ2-1
d_call: NA
v_call: TRBV25-1

cdr3_nt: TGTGCCAGCAGACCCACTAGCAGGAGACCCTACGAGCAGTACTTC
cdr3_aa: CASRPTSRRPYEQYF
clone_size: NA
j_call: TRBJ2-7
d_call: NA
v_call: TRBV2

cdr3_nt: TGTGCCAGCAGCTTATTCACTAGCGGGAACCCCACCGGGGAGCTGTTTTTT
cdr3_aa: CASSLFTSGNPTGELFF
clone_size: few
j_call: TRBJ2-2
d_call: TRBD2
v_call: TRBV5-8

cdr3_nt: TGTGCCAGCAATTGGGGCGGCACCGGGGAGCTGTTTTTT
cdr3_aa: CASNWGGTGELFF
clone_size: many
j_call: TRBJ2-2
d_call: NA
v_call: TRBV7-8

cdr3_nt: TGCAGTGCTAGGGCCAACCAAGAGACCCAGTACTTC
cdr3_aa: CSARANQETQYF
clone_size: NA
j_call: TRBJ2-5
d_call: NA
v_call: TRBV20-1

cdr3_nt: TGTGCCATCAAACCGGGACGGGACAGGAACACCATATATTTT
cdr3_aa: CAIKPGRDRNTIYF
clone_size: NA
j_call: TRBJ1-3
d_call: TRBD1
v_call: TRBV10-3

cdr3_nt: TGCAGCGTTGACGTACAGGGATTTCTTGCTTTCTTT
cdr3_aa: CSVDVQGFLAFF
clone_size: NA
j_call: TRBJ1-1
d_call: NA
v_call: TRBV29-1

cdr3_nt: TGTGCCAGCAGCTTAAGAGGACAGCGTGGATCACCCCTCCACTTT
cdr3_aa: CASSLRGQRGSPLHF
clone_size: few
j_call: TRBJ1-6
d_call: NA
v_call: TRBV7-9

cdr3_nt: TGTGCCACCTATTCCCGGGACAAGTATGGCTACACCTTC
cdr3_aa: CATYSRDKYGYTF
clone_size: few
j_call: TRBJ1-2
d_call: NA
v_call: TRBV28

cdr3_nt: TGTGCCAGCAGCCTAAGTGGGTCAGGAGCTAATGAAAAACTGTTTTTT
cdr3_aa: CASSLSGSGANEKLFF
clone_size: few
j_call: TRBJ1-4
d_call: NA
v_call: TRBV3-1

cdr3_nt: TGCGCCAGCAGCCCTGCAGCGGGAGACCCCAATGAGCAGTTCTTC
cdr3_aa: CASSPAAGDPNEQFF
clone_size: NA
j_call: TRBJ2-1
d_call: TRBD2
v_call: TRBV5-1

cdr3_nt: TGCGCCAGCAGCTTGGCCAACCCCCAGGGGGGTGAGCAGTACTTC
cdr3_aa: CASSLANPQGGEQYF
clone_size: many
j_call: TRBJ2-7
d_call: NA
v_call: TRBV5-1

cdr3_nt: TGTGCCAGTAGTTCCTCGGGACAAAACTATGGCTACACCTTC
cdr3_aa: CASSSSGQNYGYTF
clone_size: NA
j_call: TRBJ1-2
d_call: NA
v_call: TRBV19

cdr3_nt: TGTGCCAGCAGCCAAGACTCGGAATGCAGCTTC
cdr3_aa: CASSQDSECSF
clone_size: NA
j_call: TRBJ1-2
d_call: NA
v_call: TRBV3-1

cdr3_nt: TGTGCCAGCAGCGGCAGCTATGGCTACACCTTC
cdr3_aa: CASSGSYGYTF
clone_size: few
j_call: TRBJ1-2
d_call: NA
v_call: TRBV9

cdr3_nt: TGTGCCAGCAGCCGAGGGGACGTCAATCAGCCCCAGCATTTT
cdr3_aa: CASSRGDVNQPQHF
clone_size: few
j_call: TRBJ1-5
d_call: NA
v_call: TRBV7-2

cdr3_nt: TGCGCCACCGGACAGCCGGACTATAATTCACCCCTCCACTTT
cdr3_aa: CATGQPDYNSPLHF
clone_size: NA
j_call: TRBJ1-6
d_call: NA
v_call: TRBV10-2

cdr3_nt: TGTGCCAGCAGCTCCCTAACGGAGGCGCAGCGGGAGACCCAGTACTTC
cdr3_aa: CASSSLTEAQRETQYF
clone_size: NA
j_call: TRBJ2-5
d_call: NA
v_call: TRBV7-9

cdr3_nt: TGCAGCGTGGAAGGGTCCTACCAAGAGACCCAGTACTTC
cdr3_aa: CSVEGSYQETQYF
clone_size: NA
j_call: TRBJ2-5
d_call: NA
v_call: TRBV29-1

cdr3_nt: TGTGCTAGAGATCGAATGGTGAACACTGAAGCTTTCTTT
cdr3_aa: CARDRMVNTEAFF
clone_size: NA
j_call: TRBJ1-1
d_call: NA
v_call: TRBV9

cdr3_nt: TGCAGTGCCCCGGACAGGGGGGATTCACCCCTCCACTTT
cdr3_aa: CSAPDRGDSPLHF
clone_size: many
j_call: TRBJ1-6
d_call: TRBD1
v_call: TRBV20-1

cdr3_nt: TGTGCCACCAGCAGACAGGGGGACGATCGGCAGTACTTC
cdr3_aa: CATSRQGDDRQYF
clone_size: NA
j_call: TRBJ2-7
d_call: TRBD1
v_call: TRBV15

cdr3_nt: TGCGCCAGCAGCCAAGATTCAAAGGGTTCACCCCTCCACTTT
cdr3_aa: CASSQDSKGSPLHF
clone_size: many
j_call: TRBJ1-6
d_call: NA
v_call: TRBV4-1

cdr3_nt: TGTGCCAGCAGCTCACGGGACAGCTTATATGGCTACACCTTC
cdr3_aa: CASSSRDSLYGYTF
clone_size: many
j_call: TRBJ1-2
d_call: TRBD1
v_call: TRBV7-2